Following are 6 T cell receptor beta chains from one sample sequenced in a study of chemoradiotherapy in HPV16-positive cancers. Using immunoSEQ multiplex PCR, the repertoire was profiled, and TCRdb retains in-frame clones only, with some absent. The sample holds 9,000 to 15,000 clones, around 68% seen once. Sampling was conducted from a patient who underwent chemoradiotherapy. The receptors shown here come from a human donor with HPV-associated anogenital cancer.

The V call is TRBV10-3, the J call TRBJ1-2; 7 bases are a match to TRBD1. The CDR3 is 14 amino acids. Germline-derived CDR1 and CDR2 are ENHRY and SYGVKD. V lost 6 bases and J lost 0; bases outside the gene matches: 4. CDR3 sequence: CAISGTVSNYGYTF. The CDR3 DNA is TGTGCCATCAGCGGGACAGTCTCTAACTATGGCTACACCTTC.

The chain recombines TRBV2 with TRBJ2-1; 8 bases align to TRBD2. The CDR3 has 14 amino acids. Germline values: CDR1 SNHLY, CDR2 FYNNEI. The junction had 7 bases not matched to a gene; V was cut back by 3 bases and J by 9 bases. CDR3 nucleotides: TGTGCCAGCAGTGATATGGCTAGCGGGCCTGAGCAGTTCTTC. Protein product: CASSDMASGPEQFF.

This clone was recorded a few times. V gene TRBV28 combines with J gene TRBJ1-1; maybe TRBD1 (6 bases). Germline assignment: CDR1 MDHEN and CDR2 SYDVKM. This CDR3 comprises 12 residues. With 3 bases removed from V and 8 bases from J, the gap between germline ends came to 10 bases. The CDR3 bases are TGTGCCAGCAGTTTCGGACAGTACGAAGCTTTCTTT. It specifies CASSFGQYEAFF.

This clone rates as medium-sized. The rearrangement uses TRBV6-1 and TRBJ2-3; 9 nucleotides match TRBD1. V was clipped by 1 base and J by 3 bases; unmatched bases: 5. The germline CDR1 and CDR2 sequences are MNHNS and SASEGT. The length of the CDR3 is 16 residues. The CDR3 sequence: CASSEVRDRETDTQYF. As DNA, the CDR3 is TGTGCCAGCAGTGAAGTCCGGGACAGGGAGACAGATACGCAGTATTTT.

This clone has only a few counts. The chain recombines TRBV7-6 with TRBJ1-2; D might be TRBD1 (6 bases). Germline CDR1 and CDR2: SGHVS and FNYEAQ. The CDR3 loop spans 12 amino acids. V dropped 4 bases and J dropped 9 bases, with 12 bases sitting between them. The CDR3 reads CASSYVGGSYTF. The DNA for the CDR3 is TGTGCCAGCAGCTATGTAGGGGGTAGCTACACCTTC. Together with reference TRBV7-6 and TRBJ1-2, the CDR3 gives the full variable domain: GAGVSQSPRYKVTKRGQDVALRCDPISGHVSLYWYRQALGQGPEFLTYFNYEAQQDKSGLPNDRFSAERPEGSISTLTIQRTEQRDSAMYRCASSYVGGSYTFGSGTRLTVV.

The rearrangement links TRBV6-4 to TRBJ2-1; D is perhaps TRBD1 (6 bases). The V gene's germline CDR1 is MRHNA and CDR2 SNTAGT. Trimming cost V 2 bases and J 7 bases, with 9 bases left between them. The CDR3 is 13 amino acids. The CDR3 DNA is TGTGCCAGCAGTGACGGGGGCGCGAATGAGCAGTTCTTC. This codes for CASSDGGANEQFF.